A few counts support the clone carrying this T cell receptor (beta chain). The antigen remains unidentified. The entry originates in a study of identical twins. Whole-study findings and limits: A lower insertion count was a feature of abundant cord blood beta clonotypes, with no such feature in memory repertoires. Model-predicted out-of-frame TCR alpha sharing fell below observed values in monozygotic twins.

Addition of a universal primer site occurred through template switching, and cDNA carried unique molecular identifiers. TCRdb redid the calling of the 5' RACE reads with MiXCR, one entry per CDR3 protein. Here the sample spans approximately 600,000 distinct CDR3 sequences, around 9.6% being singletons. CDR3 length: 13 amino acids. CDR1 SNHLY and CDR2 FYNNEI come from the germline V gene. Deletions cut 7 bases from V and 0 bases from J, with 10 bases between. This same sample was also taken into another study, of yellow fever vaccine responses in identical twins.

The source of this sequence is a young woman in good health. The chain is built from TRBV2 and TRBJ2-7; D remains ambiguous. The sample was PBMCs. CDR3 sequence: CASKGRSSYEQYF. CDR3 DNA: TGTGCCAGCAAGGGCCGAAGCTCCTACGAGCAGTACTTC.